Presented here are 3 T cell receptor beta chains from one specimen sequenced in a study of CD8+ T cells in alopecia areata. Extracted RNA was reverse transcribed into cDNA, the sequencing template. The assay was immunoSEQ multiplex PCR, and TCRdb's table has in-frame clones only and misses some. The profile shows roughly 120,000 clones, more than 30% of them singletons. Sequenced material: CD4+ T cells sorted from blood. These receptors all come from a human donor with alopecia areata.

This clone came up a few times. V gene TRBV13 combines with J gene TRBJ2-1, with unresolved D. Trimming left V 4 bases short and J 5 bases short, with 15 bases between. The CDR3 loop spans 15 amino acids. CDR1 and CDR2 (germline): PRHDT, FYEKMQ (reference sequence). The CDR3 DNA reads as TGTGCCAGCAGCTCGCCCGGGTCTCAGAACAATGAGCAGTTCTTC. It yields the protein CASSSPGSQNNEQFF.

This clone was seen a few times. This rearrangement joins TRBV29-1 to TRBJ2-5, with 10 positions matching TRBD1. The germline V gene has CDR1 SQVTM and CDR2 ANQGSEA. With V trimmed by 7 bases and J by 4 bases, 6 bases remained unmatched. This CDR3 spans 13 amino acids. The CDR3 loop reads CSARQGAGETQYF. CDR3 in DNA: TGCAGCGCCCGACAGGGGGCTGGAGAGACCCAGTACTTC.

There are many counts of this clone. The J gene is TRBJ2-7, the V gene TRBV28, with 13 bases identical to TRBD2. The CDR3 is made up of 15 amino acids. After removal of 6 bases from V and 1 base from J, the junction contained 3 bases not matched to a gene. Germline lookup yields CDR1 MDHEN and CDR2 SYDVKM. The chain's CDR3 is CASSPTSGRSYEQYF. The CDR3 coding sequence is TGTGCCAGCAGCCCGACTAGCGGGAGGTCCTACGAGCAGTACTTC. The full variable domain, completed using reference TRBV28 and TRBJ2-7, is DVKVTQSSRYLVKRTGEKVFLECVQDMDHENMFWYRQDPGLGLRLIYFSYDVKMKEKGDIPEGYSVSREKKERFSLILESASTNQTSMYLCASSPTSGRSYEQYFGPGTRLTVT.